The TCR beta chain under discussion was sequenced for a study of blood T cell repertoires in COVID-19. For the study at large: The United States, Italy and Spain were the sources of the acute and convalescent COVID-19 samples.

Authors' data handling: It was from reference gene primer amplification that nucleated cell counts were estimated. TCRdb's table, derived via immunoSEQ multiplex PCR, lists solely in-frame clones and lacks some. V, J and clone size reflect that table, while D and trimming were determined from the DNA. Of 490,000 or so clones in the sample, roughly nine tenths were seen once. J gave up 4 bases and V 3 bases, and 6 bases lay outside the gene matches. The V gene's germline CDR1 is ENHRY and CDR2 SYGVKD. The CDR3 extends over 15 amino acids. Participants came from fewer than 25 US areas, aged roughly 18 to 89 years.

V usage is TRBV10-3 and J usage is TRBJ2-5, with 9 bases aligning to TRBD1. The sequencing input was PBMCs or T cells enriched from blood (not recorded which). This sequence was found in a woman aged 60-75 years who had recovered from COVID-19. The CDR3 coding sequence is TGTGCCATCAGTGAAGGGACAGGGAACGGAGAGACCCAGTACTTC. It is translated as CAISEGTGNGETQYF.